This is a list of T cell receptor beta chains from one sample in a study of T cell repertoires in cytomegalovirus infection. Each CDR3 protein gets one entry after TCRdb re-called the reads with MiXCR. Here the sample spans roughly 600,000 distinct CDR3 sequences, approximately 25% being singletons. Material: CD8+ T cells from PBMCs. The receptors originated from a human donor in good health (CMV status not recorded). Some clones in this sample may be carry-over from other donors' samples. CDR3s include the opening cysteine and the closing phenylalanine or tryptophan. A D gene is named only where the DNA matches it firmly. A clone size is listed for some rows: how often the clone was seen (once, few, many), or a class if it is expanded.

V	size	length	J	D	DNA	CDR3
TRBV20-1	few	13	TRBJ1-1	-	TGCAGTGCTGTCGACAGTATGAACACTGAAGCTTTCTTT	CSAVDSMNTEAFF
TRBV6-2/TRBV6-3	-	18	TRBJ2-2	-	TGTGCCAGTCAGTTAACGCCAGGTGCAGCCAGGGACACCGGGGAGCTGTTTTTT	CASQLTPGAARDTGELFF
TRBV29-1	-	15	TRBJ2-3	-	TGCAGCGTTGAGGGCGGCAGGGTAGTCTCAGATACGCAGTATTTT	CSVEGGRVVSDTQYF
TRBV5-4	-	15	TRBJ2-3	-	TGTGCCAGCAGCTTAGTAGAAGGGATCGCAGATACGCAGTATTTT	CASSLVEGIADTQYF
TRBV7-6	many	14	TRBJ2-3	-	TGTGCCAGCAGCTTAGCGGGGGAGAGAGATACGCAGTATTTT	CASSLAGERDTQYF
TRBV20-1	-	16	TRBJ2-1	TRBD2	TGCAGTGCTAGAGAAAAGGGACTAGCGGTGTACAATGAGCAGTTCTTC	CSAREKGLAVYNEQFF
TRBV5-1	-	16	TRBJ1-2	-	TGCGCCAGCAGCTCCTACGACAGCGTATCTAACTATGGCTACACCTTC	CASSSYDSVSNYGYTF
TRBV28	-	14	TRBJ1-1	-	TGTGCCAGTTCCATTGGGTCTGGGAACACTGAAGCTTTCTTT	CASSIGSGNTEAFF
TRBV29-1	many	15	TRBJ2-5	TRBD2	TGCAGTGCCTCCGGAGGGACTAGCGGGGAAGAGACCCAGTACTTC	CSASGGTSGEETQYF
TRBV6-6	-	15	TRBJ1-5	TRBD1	TGTGCCAGCAGTCTGGACAGGGGGCGCGTTCAGCCCCAGCATTTT	CASSLDRGRVQPQHF
TRBV10-3	many	16	TRBJ2-1	TRBD2	TGTGCCATCAGCCCGCGGGGGGGCGACACCTACAATGAGCAGTTCTTC	CAISPRGGDTYNEQFF
TRBV29-1	-	15	TRBJ2-5	-	TGCAGCGTTGAAGATCCTGGCAGGGTCGGGGAGACCCAGTACTTC	CSVEDPGRVGETQYF
TRBV5-8	-	16	TRBJ1-4	-	TGTGCCAGCAGCAACTGGGGACAAGGGACGAATGAAAAACTGTTTTTT	CASSNWGQGTNEKLFF
TRBV14	few	12	TRBJ2-7	-	TGTGCCAGCAGCCGCCAGAACTACGAGCAGTACTTC	CASSRQNYEQYF
TRBV20-1	-	13	TRBJ2-7	-	TGCAGTGCTAGACCTCAGAACTCCTACGAGCAGTACTTC	CSARPQNSYEQYF
TRBV15	-	13	TRBJ2-7	-	TGTGCCACCAGCAGGACGCAGGGATACGAGCAGTACTTC	CATSRTQGYEQYF
TRBV27	-	15	TRBJ2-5	-	TGTGCCAGCAGTTTTGGATGGGCGAACCAAGAGACCCAGTACTTC	CASSFGWANQETQYF
TRBV20-1	-	14	TRBJ2-5	TRBD2	TGCAGTGCTAAGCGGGGGGGCCTAAGGGAGACCCAGTACTTC	CSAKRGGLRETQYF
TRBV7-9	few	19	TRBJ2-2	TRBD2	TGTGCCAGCAGTCCCAGGACTAGCGGGGGATTCCTTAACACCGGGGAGCTGTTTTTT	CASSPRTSGGFLNTGELFF
TRBV12-3/TRBV12-4	-	15	TRBJ1-6	-	TGTGCCAGCAGTTATAATCCGGGGAGCAATTCACCCCTCCACTTT	CASSYNPGSNSPLHF
TRBV7-9	-	16	TRBJ2-1	TRBD2	TGTGCCAGCAGCCCCATCGAGCGGGGGGGCCGCAATGAGCAGTTCTTC	CASSPIERGGRNEQFF
TRBV27	few	15	TRBJ2-7	-	TGTGCCAGCAGTACCGCCGTCCTAATCGGAGGTGAGCAGTACTTC	CASSTAVLIGGEQYF
TRBV4-3	-	18	TRBJ2-1	TRBD1	TGCGCCAGCAGCCAAGAAGGACAGGGGGCTTTTTACTACAATGAGCAGTTCTTC	CASSQEGQGAFYYNEQFF
TRBV4-2	few	16	TRBJ2-7	-	TGTGCCAGCAGCCCGGGGGCCATCCAACCCTATTACGAGCAGTACTTC	CASSPGAIQPYYEQYF
TRBV7-2	many	19	TRBJ1-4	TRBD1	TGTGCCAGCAGCTTCTGGCCGGGACAGGGGGACTCAACTAATGAAAAACTGTTTTTT	CASSFWPGQGDSTNEKLFF
TRBV4-1	-	15	TRBJ1-5	-	TGCGCCAGCAGCCGTACCGGGACACCCAATCAGCCCCAGCATTTT	CASSRTGTPNQPQHF
TRBV25-1	few	15	TRBJ2-5	TRBD2	TGTGCCAGCAGTGGCCGGGACTACCTGCAAGAGACCCAGTACTTC	CASSGRDYLQETQYF
TRBV7-9	many	15	TRBJ2-1	-	TGTGCCAGCAGTAGTATGGGAAGCTCCTACAATGAGCAGTTCTTC	CASSSMGSSYNEQFF
TRBV15	-	14	TRBJ1-5	TRBD1	TGTGCCACCCCAGGGGGTTATAGCAATCAGCCCCAGCATTTT	CATPGGYSNQPQHF
TRBV20-1	many	15	TRBJ2-1	TRBD2	TGCAGTGCCAGTCCCTCACTAGCGGAGTTTGATGAGCAGTTCTTC	CSASPSLAEFDEQFF
TRBV11-3	few	15	TRBJ2-1	TRBD1	TGTGCCAGCAGCGGTAGACAGGGGGTTAACAATGAGCAGTTCTTC	CASSGRQGVNNEQFF
TRBV6-5	few	13	TRBJ1-2	-	TGTGCCAGCAGTTACGAGGAGGACTATGGCTACACCTTC	CASSYEEDYGYTF
TRBV7-9	many	16	TRBJ2-1	-	TGTGCCAGCAGCTACCAGGGTAGCGGTGGATACAATGAGCAGTTCTTC	CASSYQGSGGYNEQFF
TRBV2	few	15	TRBJ2-3	TRBD1	TGTGCCAGCGTAACGCACAGGGGTAGGACAGATACGCAGTATTTT	CASVTHRGRTDTQYF
TRBV7-2	-	15	TRBJ2-7	TRBD2	TGTGCCAGCAGCAGTAGCGGGGGGGCCGCTTACGGGCAGTACTTC	CASSSSGGAAYGQYF
TRBV7-9	few	16	TRBJ1-1	-	TGTGCCAGCAGCTTCCAACCCGGGGGCTGGGTAACTGAAGCTTTCTTT	CASSFQPGGWVTEAFF
TRBV2	few	15	TRBJ2-5	TRBD1	TGTGCCACCCCCCCCCGTACGGGACAGCGGGAGACCCAGTACTTC	CATPPRTGQRETQYF
TRBV5-6	-	15	TRBJ2-3	-	TGTGCCAGCAGCTTGCTGCAGTACGGTCCAGATACGCAGTATTTT	CASSLLQYGPDTQYF
TRBV6-5	many	19	TRBJ2-1	-	TGTGCCAGCAGTTACTCATCGAGAGCTGACGGGGAATGGGGCAATGAGCAGTTCTTC	CASSYSSRADGEWGNEQFF
TRBV7-2	many	16	TRBJ2-3	-	TGTGCCAGCAGGAGCGGGGACAGGAGATACACAGATACGCAGTATTTT	CASRSGDRRYTDTQYF
TRBV15	few	17	TRBJ2-2	-	TGTGCCACCAGCAGGAGGGGCAGGGGGGGAAACACCGGGGAGCTGTTTTTT	CATSRRGRGGNTGELFF
TRBV29-1	-	13	TRBJ2-2	-	TGCAGCGCTGATACAGGGAACACCGGGGAGCTGTTTTTT	CSADTGNTGELFF
TRBV29-1	-	13	TRBJ1-2	-	TGCAGCGTTGAAGAGGGCAGGGTTCGTGGCTACACCTTC	CSVEEGRVRGYTF
TRBV14	-	15	TRBJ2-5	-	TGTGCCAGCAGCCAAGGTGACAGCCTCCAAGAGACCCAGTACTTC	CASSQGDSLQETQYF
TRBV2	few	15	TRBJ1-6	TRBD1	TGTGCCAGCAGCCGCTCGGGACAGGGGGTTTCACCCCTCCACTTT	CASSRSGQGVSPLHF
TRBV4-1	-	16	TRBJ1-1	TRBD1	TGTGCCAACAGCCAAGATGCGGAGACAGGGGGCACTGAAGCTTTCTTT	CANSQDAETGGTEAFF
TRBV20-1	-	14	TRBJ2-1	TRBD2	TGCAGTGCTAGGCCTAGCGGGGGGCGCAATGAGCAGTTCTTC	CSARPSGGRNEQFF